This TCR beta chain comes out of a study of neurological immune-mediated disorders. The making of cDNA relied on 5'RACE with 10-nucleotide random UMIs. Every sequencing run drew on 15-18 subjects and yielded over 190 million TCR-beta sequences. TCRdb reprocessed the 5' RACE reads via MiXCR and lists one record per CDR3 protein. Found here are roughly 80,000 distinct CDR3 sequences, approximately 10% of them singletons; the top ten hold about 1.8%. This clonotype came up many times. The unsorted libraries were made from 2 million PBMCs kept at -80 C. The sequence came from a man aged 40-55 years in good health. The sample taken for sequencing was PBMCs.

The CDR3 here is CSVEPLGLAGEGQQETQYF. The CDR3 bases are TGCAGCGTCGAACCGTTGGGACTAGCGGGAGAAGGTCAGCAAGAGACCCAGTACTTC. The chain joins TRBV29-1 to TRBJ2-5, with 14 bases identical to TRBD2. The germline V gene has CDR1 SQVTM and CDR2 ANQGSEA. CDR3 length: 19 residues. V lost 6 bases, J lost 2 bases, and 17 bases stayed unmatched.